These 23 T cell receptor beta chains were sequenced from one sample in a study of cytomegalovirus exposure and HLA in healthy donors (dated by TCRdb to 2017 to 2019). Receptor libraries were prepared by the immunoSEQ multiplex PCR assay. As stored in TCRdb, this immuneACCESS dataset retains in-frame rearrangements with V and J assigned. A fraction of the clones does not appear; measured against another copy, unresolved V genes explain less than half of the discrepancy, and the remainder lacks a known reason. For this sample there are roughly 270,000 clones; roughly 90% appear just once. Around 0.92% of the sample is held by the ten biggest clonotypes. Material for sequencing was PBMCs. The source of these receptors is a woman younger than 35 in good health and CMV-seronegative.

CDR3 loop: CASSQGGTANEKLFF. DNA of the CDR3: TGCGCCAGCAGCCAAGGAGGGACTGCAAATGAAAAACTGTTTTTT. The chain couples TRBV4-1 to TRBJ1-4; a weak D match, TRBD1 (5 bases). Germline-derived CDR1 and CDR2 are MGHRA and YSYEKL. This CDR3 is 15 amino acids long. V gave up 1 base and J gave up 5 bases, with 11 bases separating them.

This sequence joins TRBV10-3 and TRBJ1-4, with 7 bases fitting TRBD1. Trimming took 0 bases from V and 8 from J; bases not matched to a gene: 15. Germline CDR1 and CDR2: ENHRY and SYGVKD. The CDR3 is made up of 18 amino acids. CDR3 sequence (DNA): TGTGCCATCAGTGAGTCAGTCGACAGGGAAGGAGGGAGCGAAAAACTGTTTTTT. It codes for CAISESVDREGGSEKLFF.

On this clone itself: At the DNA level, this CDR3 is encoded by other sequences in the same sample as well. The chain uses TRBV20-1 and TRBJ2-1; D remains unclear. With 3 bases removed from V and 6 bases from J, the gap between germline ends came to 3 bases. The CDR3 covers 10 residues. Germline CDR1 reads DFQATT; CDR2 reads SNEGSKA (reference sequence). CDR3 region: CSASLNEQFF. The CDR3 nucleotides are TGCAGTGCTAGTCTCAATGAGCAGTTCTTC.

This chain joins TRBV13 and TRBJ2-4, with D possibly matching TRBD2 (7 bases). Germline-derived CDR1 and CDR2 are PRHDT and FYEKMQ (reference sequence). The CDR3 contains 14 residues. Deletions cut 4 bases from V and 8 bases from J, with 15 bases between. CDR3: CASSSGGRADIQYF. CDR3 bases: TGTGCCAGCAGCTCCGGGGGGCGGGCGGACATTCAGTACTTC.

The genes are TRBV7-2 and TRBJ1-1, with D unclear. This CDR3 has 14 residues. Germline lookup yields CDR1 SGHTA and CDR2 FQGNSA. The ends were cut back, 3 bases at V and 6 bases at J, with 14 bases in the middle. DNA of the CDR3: TGTGCCAGCAGCTTCACCGCCGAACGGGCTGAAGCTTTCTTT. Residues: CASSFTAERAEAFF.

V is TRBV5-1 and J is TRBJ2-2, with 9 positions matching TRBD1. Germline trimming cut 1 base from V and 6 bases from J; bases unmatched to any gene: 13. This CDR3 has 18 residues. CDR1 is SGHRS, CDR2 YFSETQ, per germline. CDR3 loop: CASSLPVGTGYVPGELFF. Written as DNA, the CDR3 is TGCGCCAGCAGCTTGCCTGTGGGGACAGGGTACGTCCCCGGGGAGCTGTTTTTT. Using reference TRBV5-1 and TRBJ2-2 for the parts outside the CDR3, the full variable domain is KAGVTQTPRYLIKTRGQQVTLSCSPISGHRSVSWYQQTPGQGLQFLFEYFSETQRNKGNFPGRFSGRQFSNSRSEMNVSTLELGDSALYLCASSLPVGTGYVPGELFFGEGSRLTVL.

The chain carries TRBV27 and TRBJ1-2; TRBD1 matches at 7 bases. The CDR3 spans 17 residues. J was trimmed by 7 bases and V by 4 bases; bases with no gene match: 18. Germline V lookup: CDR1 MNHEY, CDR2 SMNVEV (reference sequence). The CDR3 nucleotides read TGTGCCAGCAGTTCCACCGAGGGGGCGCTTTATAGGGGTGGCTACACCTTC. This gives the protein CASSSTEGALYRGGYTF.

CDR3 residues: CASSTGTGNSPLHF. CDR3 DNA: TGTGCCAGCAGCACCGGGACAGGGAATTCACCCCTCCACTTT. The rearrangement uses TRBV7-3 and TRBJ1-6; 9 nucleotides agree with TRBD1. J lost 7 bases, V lost 5 bases, and 3 bases had no gene match. CDR1 and CDR2 (germline): SGHTA, FQGTGA. The CDR3 has 14 amino acids.

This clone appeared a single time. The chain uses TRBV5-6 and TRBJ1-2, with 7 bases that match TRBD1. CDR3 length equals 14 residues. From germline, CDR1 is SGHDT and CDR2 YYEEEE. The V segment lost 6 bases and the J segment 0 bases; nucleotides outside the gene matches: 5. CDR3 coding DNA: TGTGCCAGCACCGTGACAGGGTCTAACTATGGCTACACCTTC. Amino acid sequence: CASTVTGSNYGYTF.

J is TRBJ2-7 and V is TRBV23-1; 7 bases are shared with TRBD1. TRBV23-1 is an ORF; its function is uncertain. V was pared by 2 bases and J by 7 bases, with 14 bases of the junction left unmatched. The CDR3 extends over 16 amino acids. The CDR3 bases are TGCGCCAGCAGTCAACCGAGACAGGGTTGTTTCGGGGAGCAGTACTTC. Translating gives CASSQPRQGCFGEQYF.

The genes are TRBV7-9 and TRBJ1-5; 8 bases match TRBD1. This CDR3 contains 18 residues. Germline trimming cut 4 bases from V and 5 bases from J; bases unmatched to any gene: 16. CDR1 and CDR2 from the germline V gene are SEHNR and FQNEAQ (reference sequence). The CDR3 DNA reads TGTGCCAGCAGCTGGGGGTCAATGACAGGGGTTTTGGATCAGCCCCAGCATTTT. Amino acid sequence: CASSWGSMTGVLDQPQHF.

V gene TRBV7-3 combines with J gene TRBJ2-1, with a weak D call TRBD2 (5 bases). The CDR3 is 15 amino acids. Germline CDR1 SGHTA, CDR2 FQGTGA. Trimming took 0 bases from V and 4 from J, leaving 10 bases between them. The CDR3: CASSLTSGQYNEQFF. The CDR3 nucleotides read TGTGCCAGCAGCTTAACCAGCGGCCAGTACAATGAGCAGTTCTTC.

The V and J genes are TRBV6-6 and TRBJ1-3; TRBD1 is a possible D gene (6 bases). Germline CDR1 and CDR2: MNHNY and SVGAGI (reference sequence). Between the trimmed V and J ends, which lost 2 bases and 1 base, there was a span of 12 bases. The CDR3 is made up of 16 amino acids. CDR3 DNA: TGTGCCAGCAGTTACCCCGGTAGGGGGTCTGGAAACACCATATATTTT. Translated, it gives CASSYPGRGSGNTIYF.

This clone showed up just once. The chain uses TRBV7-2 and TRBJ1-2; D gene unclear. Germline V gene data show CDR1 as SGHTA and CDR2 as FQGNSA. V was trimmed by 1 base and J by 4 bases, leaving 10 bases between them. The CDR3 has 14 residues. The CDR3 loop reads CASSLGEGFYGYTF. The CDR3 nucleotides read TGTGCCAGCAGCTTAGGTGAGGGTTTCTATGGCTACACCTTC.

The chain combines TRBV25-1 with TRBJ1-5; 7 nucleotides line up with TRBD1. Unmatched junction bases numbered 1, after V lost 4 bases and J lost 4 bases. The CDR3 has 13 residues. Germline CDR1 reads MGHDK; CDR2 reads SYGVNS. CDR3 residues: CASSGQGNQPQHF. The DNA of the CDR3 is TGTGCCAGCAGTGGACAGGGAAATCAGCCCCAGCATTTT.

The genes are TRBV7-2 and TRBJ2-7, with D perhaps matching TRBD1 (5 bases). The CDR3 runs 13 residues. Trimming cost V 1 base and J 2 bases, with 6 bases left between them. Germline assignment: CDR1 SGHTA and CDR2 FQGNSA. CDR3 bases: TGTGCCAGCAGCTTAGAGGGGACCTACGAGCAGTACTTC. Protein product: CASSLEGTYEQYF.

CDR3 protein: CASSGAGGVFGNTIYF. The DNA for the CDR3 is TGTGCCAGCAGTGGGGCAGGGGGCGTTTTCGGAAACACCATATATTTT. J is TRBJ1-3 and V is TRBV2; 8 bases match TRBD1. Germline-derived CDR1 and CDR2 are SNHLY and FYNNEI. The CDR3 loop spans 16 amino acids. Unmatched junction bases numbered 9, after V lost 4 bases and J lost 4 bases.

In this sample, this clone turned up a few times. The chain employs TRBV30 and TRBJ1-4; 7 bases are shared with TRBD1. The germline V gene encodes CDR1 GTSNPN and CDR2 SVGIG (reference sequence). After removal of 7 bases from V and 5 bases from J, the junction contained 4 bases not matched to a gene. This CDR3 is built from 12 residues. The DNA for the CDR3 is TGTGCCTCAGGGGGTGGAAATGAAAAACTGTTTTTT. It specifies CASGGGNEKLFF.

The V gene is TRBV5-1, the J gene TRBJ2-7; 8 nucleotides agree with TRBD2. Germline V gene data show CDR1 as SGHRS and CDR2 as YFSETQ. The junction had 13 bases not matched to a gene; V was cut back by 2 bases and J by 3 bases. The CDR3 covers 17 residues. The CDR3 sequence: CASSLGLRGGRSYEQYF. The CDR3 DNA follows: TGCGCCAGCAGCTTAGGGCTCCGGGGGGGTCGGAGCTACGAGCAGTACTTC.

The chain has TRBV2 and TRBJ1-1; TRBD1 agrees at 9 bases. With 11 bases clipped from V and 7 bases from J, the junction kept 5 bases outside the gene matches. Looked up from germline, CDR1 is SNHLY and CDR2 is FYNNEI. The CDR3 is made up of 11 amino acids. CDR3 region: CADRGTGEAFF. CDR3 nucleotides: TGTGCCGACAGGGGGACAGGTGAAGCTTTCTTT.

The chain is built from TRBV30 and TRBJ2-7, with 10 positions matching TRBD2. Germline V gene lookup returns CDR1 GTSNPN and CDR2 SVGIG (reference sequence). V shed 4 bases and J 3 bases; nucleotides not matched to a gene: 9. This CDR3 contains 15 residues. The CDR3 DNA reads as TGTGCCTGGACAGCGGGGGGGACAGGTTTCTACGAGCAGTACTTC. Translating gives CAWTAGGTGFYEQYF.

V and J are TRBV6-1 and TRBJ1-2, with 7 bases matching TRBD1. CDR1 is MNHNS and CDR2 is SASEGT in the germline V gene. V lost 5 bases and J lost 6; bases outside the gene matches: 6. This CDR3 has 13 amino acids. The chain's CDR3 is CASSWDSQNGYTF. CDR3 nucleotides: TGTGCCAGCAGTTGGGACAGCCAGAATGGCTACACCTTC.

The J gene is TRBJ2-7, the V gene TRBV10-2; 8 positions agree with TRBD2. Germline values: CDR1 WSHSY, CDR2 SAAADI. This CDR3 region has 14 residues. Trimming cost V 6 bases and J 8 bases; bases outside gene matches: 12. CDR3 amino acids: CASSANSGMVKQYF. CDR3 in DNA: TGCGCCAGCAGCGCTAATAGCGGGATGGTGAAGCAGTACTTC.